This TCR beta chain was recorded in a study of shared clonotypes between healthy human individuals. Study-wide context: CD4 naive and memory got three plates each, CD8 naive two, CD8 memory one. Study observations and caveats: Generation of non-shared clonotypes was less probable than generation of clonotypes shared by all four donors.

Germline-derived CDR1 and CDR2 are ENHRY and SYGVKD. The CDR3 spans 14 residues. With 7 bases clipped from V and 5 bases from J, the junction kept 9 bases outside the gene matches. Genomic DNA from each subset was divided evenly over several immunoSEQ plates. Produced via immunoSEQ multiplex PCR; TCRdb's table is partial and in-frame only. The repertoire holds some 2,000,000 clones, approximately 94% seen once, with roughly 1.1% in the top ten. In regard to this clone: Its specificity is not known.

The naive CD8 subset, CD45RO-negative cells positively selected for CCR7, excluded terminally differentiated effector memory CD45RA+ cells. Within Nashville, Tennessee resided all donors, each a Caucasian adult. Source material: naive CD8+ T cells sorted from blood. The sequence came from a young man in good health. The chain employs TRBV10-3 and TRBJ2-7, with 9 bases identical to TRBD1. The chain's CDR3 is CAINPGQGLDEQYF. The CDR3 DNA sequence: TGTGCCATCAACCCGGGACAGGGTCTTGACGAGCAGTACTTC.